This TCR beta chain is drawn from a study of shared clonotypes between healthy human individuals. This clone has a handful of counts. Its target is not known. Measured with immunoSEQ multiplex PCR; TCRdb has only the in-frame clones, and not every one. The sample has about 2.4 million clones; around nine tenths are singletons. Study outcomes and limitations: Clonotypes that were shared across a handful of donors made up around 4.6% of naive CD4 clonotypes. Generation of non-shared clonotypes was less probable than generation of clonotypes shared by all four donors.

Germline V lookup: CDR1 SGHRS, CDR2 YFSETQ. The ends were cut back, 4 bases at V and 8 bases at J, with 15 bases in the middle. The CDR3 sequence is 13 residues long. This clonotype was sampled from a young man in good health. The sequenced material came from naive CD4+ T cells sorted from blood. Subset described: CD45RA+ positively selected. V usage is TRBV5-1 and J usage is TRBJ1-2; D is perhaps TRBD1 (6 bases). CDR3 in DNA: TGCGCCAGCAGCCCAAGGGGGTTACAGGGCTACACCTTC. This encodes CASSPRGLQGYTF.